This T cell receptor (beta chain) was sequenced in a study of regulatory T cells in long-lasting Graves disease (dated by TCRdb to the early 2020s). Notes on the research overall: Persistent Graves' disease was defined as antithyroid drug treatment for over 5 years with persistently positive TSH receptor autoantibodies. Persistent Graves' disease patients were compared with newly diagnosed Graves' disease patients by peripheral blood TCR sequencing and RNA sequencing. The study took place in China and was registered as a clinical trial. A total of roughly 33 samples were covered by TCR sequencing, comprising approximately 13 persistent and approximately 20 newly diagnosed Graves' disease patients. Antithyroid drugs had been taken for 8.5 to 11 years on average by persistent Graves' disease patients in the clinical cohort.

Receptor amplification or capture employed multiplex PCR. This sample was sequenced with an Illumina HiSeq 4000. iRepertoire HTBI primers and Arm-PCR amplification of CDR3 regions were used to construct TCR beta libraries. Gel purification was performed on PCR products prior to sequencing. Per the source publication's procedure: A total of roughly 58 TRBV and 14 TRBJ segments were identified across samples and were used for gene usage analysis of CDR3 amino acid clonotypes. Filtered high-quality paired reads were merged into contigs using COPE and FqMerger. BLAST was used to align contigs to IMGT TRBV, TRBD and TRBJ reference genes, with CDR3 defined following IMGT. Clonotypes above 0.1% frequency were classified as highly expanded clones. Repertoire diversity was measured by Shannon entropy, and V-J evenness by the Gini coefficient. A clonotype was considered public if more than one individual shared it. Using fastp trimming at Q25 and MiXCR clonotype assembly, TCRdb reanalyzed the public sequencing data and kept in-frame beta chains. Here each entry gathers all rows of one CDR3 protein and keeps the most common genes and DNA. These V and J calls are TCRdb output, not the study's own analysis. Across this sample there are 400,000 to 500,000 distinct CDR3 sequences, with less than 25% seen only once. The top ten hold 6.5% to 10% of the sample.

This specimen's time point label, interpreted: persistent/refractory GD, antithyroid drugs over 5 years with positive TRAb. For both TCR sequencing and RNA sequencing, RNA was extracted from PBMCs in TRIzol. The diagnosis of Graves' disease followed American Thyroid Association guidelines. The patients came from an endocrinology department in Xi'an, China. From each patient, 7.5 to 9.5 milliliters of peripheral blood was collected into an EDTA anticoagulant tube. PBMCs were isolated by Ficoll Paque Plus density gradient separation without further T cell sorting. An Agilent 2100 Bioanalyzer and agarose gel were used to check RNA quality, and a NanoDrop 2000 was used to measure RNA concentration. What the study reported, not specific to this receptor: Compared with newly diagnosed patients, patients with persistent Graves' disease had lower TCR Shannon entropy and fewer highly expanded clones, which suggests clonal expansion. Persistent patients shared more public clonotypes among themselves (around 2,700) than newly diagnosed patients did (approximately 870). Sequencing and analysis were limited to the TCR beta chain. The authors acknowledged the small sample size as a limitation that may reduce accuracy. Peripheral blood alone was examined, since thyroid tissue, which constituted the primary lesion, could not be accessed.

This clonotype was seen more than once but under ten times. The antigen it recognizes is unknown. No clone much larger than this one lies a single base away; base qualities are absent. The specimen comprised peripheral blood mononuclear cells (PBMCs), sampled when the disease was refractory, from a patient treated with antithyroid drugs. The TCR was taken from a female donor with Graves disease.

The CDR3 protein sequence reads: CAAGRGSILETQYF. The DNA sequence is given as TGTGCCGCCGGCAGAGGGTCGATTTTGGAGACCCAGTACTTC. Recombination connected TRBV15 to TRBJ2-5, and possibly TRBD2, on 5 matching bases. V is clipped by 11 bases and J by 5 bases, and the sequence between their germline boundaries is 21 bases long. CDR1 and CDR2 (LNHNV, YYDKDF) derive from the germline V gene (reference sequence). The CDR3 measures 14 amino acids from cysteine to phenylalanine. The only DNA kept is the CDR3, 42 bases in frame from the first base.